One sample yielded the 18 T cell receptor beta chains listed below, sequenced in a study of identical twins. Each CDR3 protein is one row after TCRdb ran MiXCR on the 5' RACE reads. Here the sample spans around 250,000 distinct CDR3 sequences, approximately 5.9% being singletons. Another study also made use of these data, one on T cells expressing NK-cell markers.

The sample taken for sequencing was CD8+ T cells sorted from blood. These receptors came from a young woman in good health.

This clonotype showed up just a few times. This chain links TRBV7-9 with TRBJ1-5; D remains unclear. V lost 5 bases and J 3 bases, leaving 8 bases between the germline ends. The CDR3 contains 13 residues. Germline CDR1 is SEHNR and CDR2 is FQNEAQ (reference sequence). The CDR3 protein is CASSPTPNQPQHF. In DNA form, the CDR3 reads TGTGCCAGCAGCCCGACCCCCAATCAGCCCCAGCATTTT.

The rearrangement joins TRBV6-1 to TRBJ1-2, with D unclear. V was clipped by 7 bases and J by 0 bases, with 9 bases between them. The CDR3 consists of 13 residues. Per germline, CDR1 MNHNS and CDR2 SASEGT. The CDR3, as DNA: TGTGCCAGCACCACGGTGGCTAACTATGGCTACACCTTC. Translation: CASTTVANYGYTF.

V and J are TRBV12-3 or TRBV12-4 and TRBJ2-3, with D unclear. Trimming removed 2 bases at V and 6 bases at J, with 6 bases between. There are 12 residues in the CDR3. The CDR3 DNA reads TGTGCCAGCAGTTTATCGCGGGATACGCAGTATTTT. Translation gives CASSLSRDTQYF.

The sample holds a few counts of this clonotype. This chain joins TRBV12-3 or TRBV12-4 and TRBJ1-2, with D maybe TRBD1 (5 bases). The ends were cut back, 3 bases at V and 4 bases at J, with 9 bases in the middle. The CDR3 extends over 13 amino acids. The CDR3 is CASSLPGIYGYTF. CDR3 DNA: TGTGCCAGCAGTTTGCCAGGGATCTATGGCTACACCTTC.

The rearrangement links TRBV3-1 to TRBJ2-7; the match to TRBD1 covers 7 bases. This CDR3 has 12 residues. The V gene end was trimmed by 7 bases and the J gene end by 4 bases; junction bases not matched to a gene: 4. Germline assignment: CDR1 LGHDT and CDR2 YNNKEL (reference sequence). Written as DNA, the CDR3 is TGTGCCAGCAAACAGGGGTCGTACGAGCAGTACTTC. It specifies CASKQGSYEQYF.

The chain uses TRBV4-3 and TRBJ2-1; D remains unclear. Germline V gives CDR1 LGHNA, CDR2 YSLEER. The CDR3 is 16 amino acids. Trimming left V 0 bases short and J 0 bases short, with 9 bases between. This chain's CDR3 is CASSQEGRSSYNEQFF. CDR3 sequence (DNA): TGCGCCAGCAGCCAAGAGGGCCGGAGCTCCTACAATGAGCAGTTCTTC.

The chain couples TRBV29-1 to TRBJ2-1; 10 nucleotides align to TRBD2. CDR1 and CDR2 (germline): SQVTM, ANQGSEA. The CDR3 has 16 amino acids. The trim removed 4 bases at V and 5 bases at J, leaving 11 bases unmatched. The CDR3 DNA sequence: TGCAGCGTTGTAGCTAGCGGGGGAGGAGGGAACAATGAGCAGTTCTTC. Its protein product is CSVVASGGGGNNEQFF.

This chain uses TRBV5-1 with TRBJ2-5; the match to TRBD2 covers 9 bases. Germline CDR1 reads SGHRS; CDR2 reads YFSETQ. The CDR3 runs to 16 residues. V lost 1 base, J lost 7 bases, and 11 bases stayed unmatched. The CDR3 region has the DNA TGCGCCAGCAGCTTGATTTCTCGCGGGGGGGCTGGGACCCAGTACTTC. The encoded protein is CASSLISRGGAGTQYF.

This rearrangement joins TRBV5-4 to TRBJ2-5; D perhaps matches TRBD2 (5 bases). V was cut by 4 bases and J by 5 bases, with 15 bases left in between. This CDR3 comprises 14 residues. Germline CDR1 reads SGHNT; CDR2 reads YYREEE (reference sequence). In DNA form, the CDR3 reads TGTGCCAGCAGCCTAAGAACTAGTCCGGAGACCCAGTACTTC. Protein sequence: CASSLRTSPETQYF.

This clonotype was picked up many times. The J gene is TRBJ2-1, the V gene TRBV15, with 11 nucleotides matching TRBD2. Germline V gives CDR1 LNHNV, CDR2 YYDKDF (reference sequence). The length of the CDR3 is 15 residues. V shed 0 bases and J 9 bases; nucleotides not matched to a gene: 4. CDR3 protein: CATSRDSLAGGEQFF. DNA of the CDR3: TGTGCCACCAGCAGAGATAGTCTAGCGGGGGGTGAGCAGTTCTTC.

The J gene is TRBJ2-2, the V gene TRBV24-1; D gene unclear. The CDR3 is 14 amino acids. Trimming took off 4 bases at V and 2 bases at J, with 7 bases between the two ends. Germline CDR1 is KGHDR and CDR2 is SFDVKD. The CDR3 DNA sequence: TGTGCCACCAGTGAGAACAGAAACACCGGGGAGCTGTTTTTT. Its protein is CATSENRNTGELFF.

This clonotype showed up many times. The CDR3 sequence is CASASGSSYEQYF. The CDR3 DNA reads TGTGCTAGTGCCTCCGGCAGCTCCTACGAGCAGTACTTC. J is TRBJ2-7 and V is TRBV12-5; no firm D call. Trimming took off 7 bases at V and 0 bases at J, with 10 bases between the two ends. From germline, CDR1 is LGHNT and CDR2 FRNRAP. The CDR3 has 13 residues.

This clonotype has only a few counts. The CDR3 DNA reads TGTGCCAGCAGCCAAAGGGACCCAGCGGATTCCTACAATGAGCAGTTCTTC. It encodes CASSQRDPADSYNEQFF. V usage is TRBV4-2 and J usage is TRBJ2-1, with D perhaps TRBD1 or TRBD2 (5 bases each). CDR3 length: 17 amino acids. Trimming took off 2 bases at V and 1 base at J, with 15 bases between the two ends. The V gene's germline CDR1 is LGHNA and CDR2 YNFKEQ.

J is TRBJ1-6 and V is TRBV6-5; D is undetermined. Looked up from germline, CDR1 is MNHEY and CDR2 is SVGAGI. This CDR3 has 14 residues. Trimming stripped 3 bases from V and 6 bases from J, with 9 bases between. CDR3 sequence: CASSYLVGNSPLHF. The CDR3 bases are TGTGCCAGCAGTTATTTGGTCGGTAATTCACCCCTCCACTTT.

The CDR3 coding sequence is TGTGCCAGCAGCAACCACCGGGACAGATCCTACGAGCAGTACTTC. This translates into CASSNHRDRSYEQYF. This chain joins TRBV4-2 and TRBJ2-7; 7 bases map to TRBD1. The J segment lost 1 base and the V segment lost 5 bases, leaving 8 bases of the junction unmatched. The CDR3 loop spans 15 amino acids. Germline CDR1 reads LGHNA; CDR2 reads YNFKEQ.

The J gene is TRBJ2-1, the V gene TRBV9; D uncertain. From germline, CDR1 is SGDLS and CDR2 YYNGEE. V shed 4 bases and J shed 5 bases, with 10 bases lying between them. The CDR3 is 13 residues long. DNA of the CDR3: TGTGCCAGCAGCTCTCCTGGGGACAATGAGCAGTTCTTC. Translation: CASSSPGDNEQFF. Looking up the rest from reference TRBV9 and TRBJ2-1 gives the full variable domain: DSGVTQTPKHLITATGQRVTLRCSPRSGDLSVYWYQQSLDQGLQFLIQYYNGEERAKGNILERFSAQQFPDLHSELNLSSLELGDSALYFCASSSPGDNEQFFGPGTRLTVL.

There are many counts of this clonotype. The genes are TRBV7-2 and TRBJ2-1; D assignment may be TRBD1 or TRBD2 (5 bases each). The CDR3 sequence is 17 residues long. Germline assignment: CDR1 SGHTA and CDR2 FQGNSA. The V end was cut by 5 bases, the J end by 4 bases, with 21 bases between. The CDR3 nucleotides read TGTGCCAGCAGCCCCTCCGGGGCCCCGGCGAGATACAATGAGCAGTTCTTC. Translating it yields CASSPSGAPARYNEQFF.

The rearrangement joins TRBV5-1 to TRBJ2-7, with D possibly matching TRBD1 (6 bases). Germline lookup yields CDR1 SGHRS and CDR2 YFSETQ. V lost 0 bases and J 1 base, leaving 11 bases between the germline ends. The CDR3 covers 15 residues. CDR3 sequence (DNA): TGCGCCAGCAGCTTGGATGGGACACCGTCCTACGAGCAGTACTTC. It is translated as CASSLDGTPSYEQYF.